Here is one T cell receptor (beta chain) with its context. V shed 2 bases and J 5 bases; nucleotides not matched to a gene: 7. This CDR3 has 15 amino acids. Germline assignment: CDR1 MDHEN and CDR2 SYDVKM. The data belong to a study of blood T cell repertoires in COVID-19. Background on the study: From the United States, Italy and Spain came samples of acute and convalescent COVID-19.

Original data processing: The assay estimated nucleated cells by amplifying reference gene primers. TCRdb keeps only in-frame clones here, not all; method: immunoSEQ multiplex PCR. From that table come the V and J calls and clone size; the DNA was used to work out D and trimming. Among some 240,000 clones, 84% were seen once, and the ten largest hold 9.7%. J is TRBJ2-7 and V is TRBV28, with TRBD2 identical over 9 bases. The specimen was peripheral blood. The receptor's source is a middle-aged man with active or convalescent COVID-19. CDR3 residues: CASSLGAGGFNEQYF. The CDR3 nucleotides are TGTGCCAGCAGTTTAGGGGCGGGAGGGTTCAACGAGCAGTACTTC.